The clone carrying this T cell receptor (beta chain) was recorded a few times. Antigen unknown. These data belong to a study of vaccination and CD4 T cells after COVID-19. As for the study in general: Stimulation used overlapping spike peptides from SARS-CoV-2, HCoV-NL63, HCoV-OC43 and HCoV-229E. Controls had a CEFX pool, an HIV-1 Nef pool, or no peptide added.

The CDR3 totals 15 residues. Trimming cost V 6 bases and J 2 bases; bases outside gene matches: 4. From germline, CDR1 is SNHLY and CDR2 FYNNEI. Treatment noted: approximately 10-day PBMC culture with coronavirus spike peptide pools or control peptides (ViraFEST assay). With the Oncomine TCR Beta short-read assay, DNA from cultured CD4+ T cells was sequenced. Cultures of CD4+ T cells served as the source for extracting genomic DNA. TCRdb called the PCR reads again in MiXCR, with one record for every CDR3 protein. The sample includes approximately 17,000 distinct CDR3 sequences, about 39% of them seen just once.

Sequenced material: CD4+ T cells from blood, cultured in vitro. This clonotype was obtained from a human donor who had recovered from COVID-19. This sequence joins TRBV2 and TRBJ2-3, with TRBD2 matching 11 bases. The CDR3 DNA sequence: TGTGCCAGCAGCCGACTAGCGGGGCCCACAGATACGCAGTATTTT. Its protein is CASSRLAGPTDTQYF.